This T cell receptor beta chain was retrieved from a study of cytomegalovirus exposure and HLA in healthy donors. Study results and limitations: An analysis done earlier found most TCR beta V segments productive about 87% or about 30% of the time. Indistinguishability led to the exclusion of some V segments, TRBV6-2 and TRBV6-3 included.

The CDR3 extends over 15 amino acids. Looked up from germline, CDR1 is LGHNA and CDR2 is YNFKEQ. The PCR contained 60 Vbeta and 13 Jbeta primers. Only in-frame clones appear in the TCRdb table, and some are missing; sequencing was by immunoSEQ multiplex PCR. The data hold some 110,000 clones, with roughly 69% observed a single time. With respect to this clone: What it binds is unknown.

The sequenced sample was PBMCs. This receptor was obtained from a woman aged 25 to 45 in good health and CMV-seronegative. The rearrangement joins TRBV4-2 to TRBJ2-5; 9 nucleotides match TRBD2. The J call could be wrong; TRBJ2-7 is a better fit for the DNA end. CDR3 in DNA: TGTGCCAGCAGCAGGGGGTTTAGCGGGAGCTACGAGCAGTACTTC. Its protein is CASSRGFSGSYEQYF.